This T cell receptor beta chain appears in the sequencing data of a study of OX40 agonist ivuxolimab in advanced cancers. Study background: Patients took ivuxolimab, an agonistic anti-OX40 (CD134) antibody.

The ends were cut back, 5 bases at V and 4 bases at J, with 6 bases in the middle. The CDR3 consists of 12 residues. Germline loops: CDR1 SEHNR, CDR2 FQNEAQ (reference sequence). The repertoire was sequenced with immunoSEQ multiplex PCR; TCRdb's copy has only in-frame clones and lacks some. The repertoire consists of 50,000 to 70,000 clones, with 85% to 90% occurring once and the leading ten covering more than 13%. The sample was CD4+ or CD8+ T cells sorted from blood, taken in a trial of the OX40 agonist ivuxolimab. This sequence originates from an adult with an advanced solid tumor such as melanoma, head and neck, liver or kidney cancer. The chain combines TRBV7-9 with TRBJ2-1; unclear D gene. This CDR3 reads CASSPSYNEQFF. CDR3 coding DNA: TGTGCCAGCAGCCCTAGTTACAATGAGCAGTTCTTC.